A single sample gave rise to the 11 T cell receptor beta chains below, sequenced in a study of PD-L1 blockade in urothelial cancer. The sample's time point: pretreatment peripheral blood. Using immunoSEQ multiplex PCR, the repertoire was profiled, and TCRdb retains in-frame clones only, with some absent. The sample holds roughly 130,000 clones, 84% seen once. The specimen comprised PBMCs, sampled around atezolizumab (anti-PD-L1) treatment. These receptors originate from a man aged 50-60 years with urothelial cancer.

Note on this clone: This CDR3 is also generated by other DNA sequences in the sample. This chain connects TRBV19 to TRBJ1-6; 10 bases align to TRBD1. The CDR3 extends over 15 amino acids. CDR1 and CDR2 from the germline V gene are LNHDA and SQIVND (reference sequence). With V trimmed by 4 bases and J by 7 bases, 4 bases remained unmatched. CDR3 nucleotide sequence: TGTGCCAGTAGTACTTGGGGACAGGGGAATTCACCCCTCCACTTT. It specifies CASSTWGQGNSPLHF.

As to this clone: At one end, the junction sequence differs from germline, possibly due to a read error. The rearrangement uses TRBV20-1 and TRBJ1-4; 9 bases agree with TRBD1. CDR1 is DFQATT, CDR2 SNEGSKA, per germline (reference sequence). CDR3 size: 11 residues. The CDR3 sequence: CSAGQGKTVIF. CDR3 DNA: TGCAGTGCTGGACAGGGGAAAACTGTAATTTTT.

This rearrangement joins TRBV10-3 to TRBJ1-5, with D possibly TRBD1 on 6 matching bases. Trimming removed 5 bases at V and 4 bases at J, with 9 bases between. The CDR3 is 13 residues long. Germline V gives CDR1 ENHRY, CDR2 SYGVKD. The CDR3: CAISKDRNQPQHF. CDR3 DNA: TGTGCCATCAGTAAGGACAGAAATCAGCCCCAGCATTTT.

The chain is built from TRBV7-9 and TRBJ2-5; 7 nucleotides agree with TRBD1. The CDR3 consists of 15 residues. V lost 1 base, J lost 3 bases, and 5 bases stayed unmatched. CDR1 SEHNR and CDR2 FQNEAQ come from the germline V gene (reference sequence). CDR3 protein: CASSLEFTGEETQYF. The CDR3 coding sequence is TGTGCCAGCAGCTTAGAGTTCACAGGGGAAGAGACCCAGTACTTC.

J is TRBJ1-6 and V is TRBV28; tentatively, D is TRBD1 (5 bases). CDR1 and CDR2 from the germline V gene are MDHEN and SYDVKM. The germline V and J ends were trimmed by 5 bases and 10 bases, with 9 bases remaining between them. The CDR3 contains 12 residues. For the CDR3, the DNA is TGTGCCAGCAGTGACAGACACTCACCCCTCCACTTT. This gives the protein CASSDRHSPLHF.

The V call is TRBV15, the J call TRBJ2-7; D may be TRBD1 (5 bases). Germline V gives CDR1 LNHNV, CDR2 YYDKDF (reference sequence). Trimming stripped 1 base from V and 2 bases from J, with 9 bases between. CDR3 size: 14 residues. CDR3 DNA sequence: TGTGCCACCAGCAGAGGAAGGGGAACCTACGAGCAGTACTTC. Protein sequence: CATSRGRGTYEQYF.

The CDR3, as DNA: TGTGCCAGCAGCCGGTTCAACTATGGCTACACCTTC. Its protein product is CASSRFNYGYTF. This chain joins TRBV28 and TRBJ1-2; D call uncertain. This CDR3 region has 12 residues. Germline V lookup: CDR1 MDHEN, CDR2 SYDVKM. V lost 6 bases and J lost 2, with 7 bases in between.

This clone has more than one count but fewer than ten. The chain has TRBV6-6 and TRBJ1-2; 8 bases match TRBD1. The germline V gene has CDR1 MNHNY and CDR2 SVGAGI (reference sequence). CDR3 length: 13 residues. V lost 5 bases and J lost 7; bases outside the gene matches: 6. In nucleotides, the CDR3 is TGTGCCAGCAGTAAGACAGGGGAACGTGGCTACACCTTC. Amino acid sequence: CASSKTGERGYTF.

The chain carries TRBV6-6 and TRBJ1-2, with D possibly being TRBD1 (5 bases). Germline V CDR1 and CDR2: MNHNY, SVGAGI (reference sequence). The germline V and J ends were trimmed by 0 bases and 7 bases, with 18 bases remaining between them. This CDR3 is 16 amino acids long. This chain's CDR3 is CASSYSSVGREGGYTF. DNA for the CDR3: TGTGCCAGCAGTTACTCGTCGGTCGGCAGGGAGGGTGGCTACACCTTC.

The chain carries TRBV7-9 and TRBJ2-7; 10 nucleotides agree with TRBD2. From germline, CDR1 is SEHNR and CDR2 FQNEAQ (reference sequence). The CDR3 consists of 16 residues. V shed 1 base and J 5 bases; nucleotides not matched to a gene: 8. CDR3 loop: CASSLVTGLAFHEQYF. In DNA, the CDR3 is TGTGCCAGCAGCTTAGTAACGGGACTAGCGTTCCACGAGCAGTACTTC.

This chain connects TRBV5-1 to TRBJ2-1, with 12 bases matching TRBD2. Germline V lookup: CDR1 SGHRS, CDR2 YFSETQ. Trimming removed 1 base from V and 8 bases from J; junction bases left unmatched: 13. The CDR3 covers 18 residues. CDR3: CASSLPSGRGTGLDEQFF. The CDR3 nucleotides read TGCGCCAGCAGCTTGCCTAGCGGGAGGGGTACGGGGCTCGATGAGCAGTTCTTC.